Following are 18 T cell receptor beta chains from one sample sequenced in a study of T-cell memory formation after mild COVID-19. TCRdb re-called the 5' RACE reads with MiXCR, one entry per CDR3 protein. The sample includes approximately 340,000 distinct CDR3 sequences, 10% to 15% of them seen just once. The specimen sequenced was PBMCs or a T cell subset sorted from them (not recorded which). These receptors were collected from a man aged 18 to 29 who had mild COVID-19 (a few samples of this study predate the infection). Cell type and time point are not known.

This clonotype was seen more than once but under ten times. The chain carries TRBV5-1 and TRBJ2-7; the match to TRBD2 covers 9 bases. The CDR3 has 13 residues. Germline V CDR1 and CDR2: SGHRS, YFSETQ. The ends lost 5 bases at V and 5 bases at J; junction bases unmatched: 5. The CDR3 nucleotides read TGCGCCAGCAGATTCCGGACTAGCGACGAGCAGTACTTC. This sequence encodes CASRFRTSDEQYF.

The rearrangement links TRBV20-1 to TRBJ2-3; TRBD2 matches 14 bases. V gave up 7 bases and J gave up 1 base; unmatched junction bases: 4. CDR1 is DFQATT and CDR2 is SNEGSKA in the germline V gene (reference sequence). This CDR3 comprises 15 residues. The CDR3 sequence: CSVGTSGGRTDTQYF. The DNA for the CDR3 is TGCAGTGTAGGGACTAGCGGGGGACGCACAGATACGCAGTATTTT.

Only a few counts were recorded for this clonotype. The chain joins TRBV7-8 to TRBJ1-2; possible D gene TRBD1, 5 bases. V was cut by 5 bases and J by 10 bases, with 17 bases left in between. This CDR3 region has 13 residues. CDR1 is SGHVS and CDR2 is FQNEAQ in the germline V gene. This CDR3 reads CASSATAGVDYTF. The CDR3 coding sequence is TGTGCCAGCAGCGCCACGGCGGGGGTTGACTACACCTTC.

This clonotype was picked up a small number of times. The CDR3 coding sequence is TGTGCCAGCAGCTTAGACGAGGACATAGATACGCAGTATTTT. It encodes CASSLDEDIDTQYF. The rearrangement links TRBV7-3 to TRBJ2-3; a weak D match, TRBD1 (5 bases). Trimming cost V 2 bases and J 5 bases, with 11 bases left between them. The V gene's germline CDR1 is SGHTA and CDR2 FQGTGA. The CDR3 has 14 amino acids.

This clonotype was picked up many times. The V call is TRBV7-2, the J call TRBJ2-5; 9 positions match TRBD2. CDR1 is SGHTA and CDR2 is FQGNSA in the germline V gene. There are 16 residues in the CDR3. V lost 2 bases to trimming and J lost 4 bases; unmatched junction nucleotides: 8. Written as DNA, the CDR3 is TGTGCCAGCAGCTTACTCGCGGGGGGGGCCGGAGAGACCCAGTACTTC. It translates to CASSLLAGGAGETQYF.

This clonotype was counted many times. J is TRBJ2-5 and V is TRBV4-2, with 11 nucleotides matching TRBD1. The CDR3 loop spans 16 amino acids. V trimming: 1 base; J trimming: 4 bases; junction bases outside the gene matches: 5. CDR1 is LGHNA, CDR2 YNFKEQ, per germline. The CDR3 nucleotides read TGTGCCAGCAGCCAAGCGGTGGACAGGGGGCTAGAGACCCAGTACTTC. Its translation: CASSQAVDRGLETQYF.

This chain links TRBV12-3 or TRBV12-4 with TRBJ2-7; the match to TRBD2 covers 10 bases. The CDR3 sequence is 12 residues long. The junction had 6 bases not matched to a gene; V was cut back by 9 bases and J by 7 bases. CDR3 in DNA: TGTGCCAGTACTAGCGGGGCCAGAGAGCAGTACTTC. This sequence encodes CASTSGAREQYF.

This clonotype appeared a few times. This chain connects TRBV6-5 to TRBJ2-5; D perhaps matches TRBD1 (5 bases). Germline CDR1 is MNHEY and CDR2 is SVGAGI. There are 15 residues in the CDR3. V gave up 2 bases and J gave up 1 base, with 11 bases separating them. CDR3 region: CASSYTDSPQETQYF. CDR3 nucleotide sequence: TGTGCCAGCAGTTACACCGACAGTCCCCAAGAGACCCAGTACTTC.

The CDR3 reads CASSLQNAGELFF. CDR3 DNA: TGTGCCAGCAGTTTGCAGAATGCCGGGGAGCTGTTTTTT. The gene calls are TRBV28 and TRBJ2-2; the D is unclear. CDR1 and CDR2 from the germline V gene are MDHEN and SYDVKM. The CDR3 runs to 13 residues. V was clipped by 3 bases and J by 6 bases, with 8 bases between them.

This clonotype was counted ten times or more. The chain employs TRBV5-6 and TRBJ2-1; tentatively, D is TRBD2 (6 bases). Germline lookup yields CDR1 SGHDT and CDR2 YYEEEE. This CDR3 is 11 amino acids long. The V and J ends lost 3 bases and 9 bases respectively, with 7 bases between them. The CDR3 region has the DNA TGTGCCAGCAGCTCCGGGGGTGAGCAGTTCTTC. Its translation: CASSSGGEQFF. Supplemented by reference TRBV5-6 and TRBJ2-1, the full variable domain reads DAGVTQSPTHLIKTRGQQVTLRCSPKSGHDTVSWYQQALGQGPQFIFQYYEEEERQRGNFPDRFSGHQFPNYSSELNVNALLLGDSALYLCASSSGGEQFFGPGTRLTVL.

This clonotype was counted only a few times. V usage is TRBV7-2 and J usage is TRBJ2-5; possibly TRBD1 or TRBD2 for D (5 bases each). This CDR3 has 15 amino acids. Germline loops: CDR1 SGHTA, CDR2 FQGNSA. V was pared by 8 bases and J by 3 bases, with 19 bases between. The CDR3 sequence is CASGTRGLAEETQYF. The CDR3, as DNA: TGTGCCAGCGGAACGAGGGGTCTAGCTGAAGAGACCCAGTACTTC.

This clonotype was seen many times. V usage is TRBV5-1 and J usage is TRBJ2-5; the D is unclear. CDR3 length equals 13 residues. V gave up 2 bases and J gave up 2 bases, with 7 bases separating them. CDR1 and CDR2 (germline): SGHRS, YFSETQ. The CDR3 protein is CASSFPEQETQYF. CDR3 coding DNA: TGCGCCAGCAGCTTTCCTGAACAAGAGACCCAGTACTTC.

This clonotype came up a few times. The chain uses TRBV20-1 and TRBJ1-2; D call uncertain. Germline assignment: CDR1 DFQATT and CDR2 SNEGSKA (reference sequence). This CDR3 comprises 13 residues. The ends were cut back, 2 bases at V and 5 bases at J, with 12 bases in the middle. CDR3 bases: TGCAGTGCTAGATATAGGGTAGTATATGGCTACACCTTC. The encoded protein is CSARYRVVYGYTF.

The CDR3 DNA sequence: TGTGCCAGCAGCTCGGGACGGATTATGAACACTGAAGCTTTCTTT. Translating it yields CASSSGRIMNTEAFF. V usage is TRBV7-9 and J usage is TRBJ1-1; D is perhaps TRBD1 (5 bases). Germline-derived CDR1 and CDR2 are SEHNR and FQNEAQ (reference sequence). V dropped 4 bases and J dropped 0 bases, with 12 bases sitting between them. This CDR3 is 15 amino acids long.

The V and J genes are TRBV4-1 and TRBJ2-2; D is perhaps TRBD2 (7 bases). Between the trimmed V and J ends, which lost 0 bases and 6 bases, there was a span of 14 bases. CDR1 and CDR2 (germline): MGHRA, YSYEKL. This CDR3 spans 16 amino acids. The CDR3 sequence: CASSQERGALPGELFF. The DNA for the CDR3 is TGCGCCAGCAGCCAAGAACGGGGGGCGCTCCCCGGGGAGCTGTTTTTT.

This clonotype came up a few times. The chain links TRBV20-1 to TRBJ1-4; D uncertain. V was clipped by 4 bases and J by 0 bases, with 12 bases between them. Looked up from germline, CDR1 is DFQATT and CDR2 is SNEGSKA (reference sequence). The CDR3 is 15 residues long. The DNA of the CDR3 is TGCAGTGCTACAGATCCGGGATCAACTAATGAAAAACTGTTTTTT. Translation: CSATDPGSTNEKLFF.

This clonotype was picked up a small number of times. The rearrangement joins TRBV20-1 to TRBJ2-2; the D is unclear. The CDR3 covers 13 residues. The V and J ends lost 1 base and 7 bases respectively, with 10 bases between them. Germline CDR1 is DFQATT and CDR2 is SNEGSKA (reference sequence). The CDR3, as DNA: TGCAGTGCTAGAGCAAGGGCCGACGGGGAGCTGTTTTTT. This codes for CSARARADGELFF.

This chain links TRBV7-3 with TRBJ2-3, with D maybe TRBD2 (5 bases). The CDR3 is 16 amino acids. CDR1 is SGHTA, CDR2 FQGTGA, per germline. V lost 1 base, J lost 0 bases, and 11 bases lay in between. CDR3 nucleotide sequence: TGTGCCAGCAGCTTAAACCCTAGCTTGAGCACAGATACGCAGTATTTT. Encoded protein: CASSLNPSLSTDTQYF. The whole variable domain, remainder taken from reference TRBV7-3 and TRBJ2-3, is GAGVSQTPSNKVTEKGKYVELRCDPISGHTALYWYRQSLGQGPEFLIYFQGTGAADDSGLPNDRFFAVRPEGSVSTLKIQRTERGDSAVYLCASSLNPSLSTDTQYFGPGTRLTVL.